This TCR beta chain was identified during a study of technical replicates of blood from several donors. Clones were read by immunoSEQ multiplex PCR, and TCRdb kept only the in-frame ones, dropping some. This sample carries 65,000 to 90,000 clones, over 90% of them seen once, and the ten largest clones take about 0.39%. The CDR3 runs 12 residues. CDR1 and CDR2 (germline): MDHEN, SYDVKM. V was cut by 8 bases and J by 2 bases, with 9 bases left in between. The sequence derives from a human donor in good health. This sequence joins TRBV28 and TRBJ1-1; no reliable D call. Sample: T cells isolated from PBMCs. CDR3 bases: TGTGCCAGCCACGAGGGTAACACTGAAGCTTTCTTT. It translates to CASHEGNTEAFF. Full variable domain (outside the CDR3, taken from reference TRBV28 and TRBJ1-1): DVKVTQSSRYLVKRTGEKVFLECVQDMDHENMFWYRQDPGLGLRLIYFSYDVKMKEKGDIPEGYSVSREKKERFSLILESASTNQTSMYLCASHEGNTEAFFGQGTRLTVV.